Shown below are 20 T cell receptor beta chains from a single sample sequenced in a study of blood T cell repertoires in COVID-19. Profiled with immunoSEQ multiplex PCR; TCRdb holds only in-frame clones, not every one. The sample yields 65,000 to 75,000 clones, nearly 90% seen once. The sample taken for sequencing was peripheral blood. The source is a woman in her forties or fifties with active COVID-19.

The chain recombines TRBV19 with TRBJ2-1; the match to TRBD2 covers 11 bases. The germline V gene has CDR1 LNHDA and CDR2 SQIVND (reference sequence). V shed 6 bases, J shed 4 bases, and the junction held 5 bases outside the gene matches. The CDR3 consists of 15 residues. For the CDR3, the DNA is TGTGCCAGTAGGGGCCGACTAGCGGGGTACAATGAGCAGTTCTTC. It yields the protein CASRGRLAGYNEQFF.

V and J are TRBV6-4 and TRBJ1-3; D may be TRBD1 (6 bases). Germline-derived CDR1 and CDR2 are MRHNA and SNTAGT. V lost 9 bases to trimming and J lost 0 bases, with 15 bases between them. There are 15 residues in the CDR3. Here the CDR3 DNA reads TGTGCCAGGGCCCGGGGGGGGGCCTCTGGAAACACCATATATTTT. Translated, it gives CARARGGASGNTIYF.

The genes are TRBV5-1 and TRBJ1-2, with D unresolved. Per germline, CDR1 SGHRS and CDR2 YFSETQ. The CDR3 is 12 amino acids. V lost 0 bases to trimming and J lost 5 bases, with 5 bases between them. CDR3: CASSLGTYGYTF. CDR3 sequence (DNA): TGCGCCAGCAGCTTGGGGACTTATGGCTACACCTTC.

This chain joins TRBV5-4 and TRBJ2-1, with 8 nucleotides matching TRBD2. Germline CDR1 is SGHNT and CDR2 is YYREEE (reference sequence). J lost 6 bases, V lost 3 bases, and 11 bases had no gene match. The CDR3 length is 16 residues. The CDR3 DNA is TGTGCCAGCAGCTCGGGGGGGGCTAGATTCGGCAATGAGCAGTTCTTC. It codes for CASSSGGARFGNEQFF. The variable domain in full, with the rest retrieved from reference TRBV5-4 and TRBJ2-1, is ETGVTQSPTHLIKTRGQQVTLRCSSQSGHNTVSWYQQALGQGPQFIFQYYREEENGRGNFPPRFSGLQFPNYSSELNVNALELDDSALYLCASSSGGARFGNEQFFGPGTRLTVL.

This chain uses TRBV5-8 with TRBJ2-5; D not certain. CDR1 is SGHTS and CDR2 is YDEGEE in the germline V gene. CDR3 length: 17 amino acids. Trimming removed 2 bases at V and 6 bases at J, with 23 bases between. CDR3 coding DNA: TGTGCCAGCAGCTTAAAGGCCGAGACGAGGAGATCAAAGACCCAGTACTTC. It codes for CASSLKAETRRSKTQYF.

This clone is a singleton in its sample. The chain combines TRBV29-1 with TRBJ2-5; perhaps TRBD2 as D (5 bases). This CDR3 contains 15 residues. Trimming removed 3 bases at V and 5 bases at J, with 19 bases between. The germline V gene encodes CDR1 SQVTM and CDR2 ANQGSEA. The CDR3 is CSVDKSASGKETQYF. Written as DNA, the CDR3 is TGCAGCGTTGATAAGTCGGCATCGGGGAAGGAGACCCAGTACTTC.

The chain couples TRBV4-1 to TRBJ2-1, with TRBD1 matching 9 bases. With V trimmed by 0 bases and J by 6 bases, 6 bases remained unmatched. This CDR3 comprises 16 residues. Germline V CDR1 and CDR2: MGHRA, YSYEKL. CDR3 protein: CASSQDSQGAFNEQFF. For the CDR3, the DNA is TGCGCCAGCAGCCAAGATTCACAGGGGGCGTTCAATGAGCAGTTCTTC.

This chain connects TRBV19 to TRBJ1-5, with 7 bases aligning to TRBD1. V gave up 3 bases and J gave up 5 bases; unmatched junction bases: 1. The CDR3 consists of 13 residues. Germline V CDR1 and CDR2: LNHDA, SQIVND (reference sequence). The CDR3 DNA reads as TGTGCCAGTAGTATCAGGGGGGATCAGCCCCAGCATTTT. Amino acids: CASSIRGDQPQHF. Combining the CDR3 with reference TRBV19 and TRBJ1-5 gives the whole variable domain DGGITQSPKYLFRKEGQNVTLSCEQNLNHDAMYWYRQDPGQGLRLIYYSQIVNDFQKGDIAEGYSVSREKKESFPLTVTSAQKNPTAFYLCASSIRGDQPQHFGDGTRLSIL.

J is TRBJ2-3 and V is TRBV10-2; 7 nucleotides agree with TRBD2. The length of the CDR3 is 14 residues. The V segment lost 8 bases and the J segment 2 bases; nucleotides outside the gene matches: 7. Germline CDR1 WSHSY, CDR2 SAAADI. This CDR3 reads CASQGTTVTDTQYF. The DNA for the CDR3 is TGCGCCAGCCAAGGGACTACTGTCACAGATACGCAGTATTTT.

The gene calls are TRBV19 and TRBJ2-1; TRBD1 might be the D (6 bases). Trimming stripped 1 base from V and 5 bases from J, with 9 bases between. This CDR3 comprises 14 residues. Germline lookup yields CDR1 LNHDA and CDR2 SQIVND (reference sequence). The CDR3: CASSIGQANNEQFF. CDR3 in DNA: TGTGCCAGTAGTATAGGACAGGCGAACAATGAGCAGTTCTTC. The full variable domain, its missing parts supplied by reference TRBV19 and TRBJ2-1, is DGGITQSPKYLFRKEGQNVTLSCEQNLNHDAMYWYRQDPGQGLRLIYYSQIVNDFQKGDIAEGYSVSREKKESFPLTVTSAQKNPTAFYLCASSIGQANNEQFFGPGTRLTVL.

The gene calls are TRBV27 and TRBJ2-1; possibly TRBD1 for D (6 bases). The CDR3 is made up of 15 amino acids. The germline V and J ends were trimmed by 6 bases and 10 bases, with 22 bases remaining between them. Germline assignment: CDR1 MNHEY and CDR2 SMNVEV (reference sequence). In DNA, the CDR3 is TGTGCCAGCAGCAGTACAGGGTTGGGGAGACGCGAGCAGTTCTTC. This gives the protein CASSSTGLGRREQFF.

The rearrangement uses TRBV27 and TRBJ1-6; no clear D gene. The CDR3 spans 15 residues. Per germline, CDR1 MNHEY and CDR2 SMNVEV (reference sequence). Trimming shortened V by 3 bases and J by 7 bases, and 13 bases separated the two germline ends. CDR3 in amino acids: CASSFGLRSNSPLHF. CDR3 in DNA: TGTGCCAGCAGTTTTGGGTTGAGGTCCAATTCACCCCTCCACTTT.

This rearrangement joins TRBV6-5 to TRBJ2-2; TRBD1 aligns across 7 bases. Trimming at V came to 8 bases and at J to 5 bases, leaving 8 bases not matched to a gene. The CDR3 runs to 14 residues. Germline V lookup: CDR1 MNHEY, CDR2 SVGAGI. The CDR3 coding sequence is TGTGCCAGCGACTCAGGGGGTGGGACCGGGGAGCTGTTTTTT. It yields the protein CASDSGGGTGELFF.

The chain joins TRBV5-1 to TRBJ2-7, with D possibly TRBD1 on 8 matching bases. CDR3 length equals 14 residues. V lost 4 bases and J lost 1, with 12 bases in between. Germline V gives CDR1 SGHRS, CDR2 YFSETQ. The CDR3 DNA reads as TGCGCCAGCAGCCGGGGGGACAGGTCCTACGAGCAGTACTTC. Translated, it gives CASSRGDRSYEQYF.

The genes are TRBV27 and TRBJ2-7; 14 bases are a match to TRBD2. The CDR3 has 18 amino acids. CDR1 MNHEY and CDR2 SMNVEV come from the germline V gene (reference sequence). V lost 3 bases and J lost 3; bases outside the gene matches: 10. The CDR3 region has the DNA TGTGCCAGCAGTTTCCTAGGACTAGCGGGAGGTCCGTTCTACGAGCAGTACTTC. Protein: CASSFLGLAGGPFYEQYF.

The gene calls are TRBV7-9 and TRBJ2-1, with TRBD2 identical over 7 bases. CDR1 SEHNR and CDR2 FQNEAQ come from the germline V gene (reference sequence). The CDR3 is 17 residues long. Germline trimming cut 5 bases from V and 3 bases from J; bases unmatched to any gene: 13. This CDR3 is CASSTSERGRDYNEQFF. CDR3 bases: TGTGCCAGCAGCACCTCGGAGCGGGGAAGGGACTACAATGAGCAGTTCTTC.

This chain links TRBV30 with TRBJ2-3; 9 bases map to TRBD2. The germline V gene has CDR1 GTSNPN and CDR2 SVGIG (reference sequence). Trimming at V came to 2 bases and at J to 0 bases, leaving 0 bases not matched to a gene. The CDR3 runs 14 residues. Here the CDR3 reads CAWSTSGSTDTQYF. CDR3 in DNA: TGTGCCTGGAGTACTAGCGGGAGCACAGATACGCAGTATTTT.

The chain employs TRBV7-2 and TRBJ1-1; possible D gene TRBD1, 5 bases. V lost 6 bases and J lost 6, with 17 bases in between. In germline, CDR1 is SGHTA, CDR2 FQGNSA. CDR3 length: 14 amino acids. The CDR3 nucleotides read TGTGCCAGCAGGAACTCAGGGTCTGAATCTGAAGCTTTCTTT. It translates to CASRNSGSESEAFF.

The rearrangement uses TRBV3-1 (or the pseudogene TRBV3-2) and TRBJ2-5; 8 bases align to TRBD2. The ends lost 4 bases at V and 5 bases at J; junction bases unmatched: 3. Per germline, CDR1 LGHDT and CDR2 YNNKEL (reference sequence). This CDR3 region has 13 residues. The CDR3, as DNA: TGTGCCAGCAGCCTTAGCGGGATGGAGACCCAGTACTTC. Translated: CASSLSGMETQYF.

The J gene is TRBJ1-5, the V gene TRBV29-1; 7 nucleotides line up with TRBD1. The germline gives CDR1 SQVTM, CDR2 ANQGSEA. V was clipped by 6 bases and J by 4 bases; unmatched bases: 6. This CDR3 region has 13 residues. The CDR3 region is CSVTTGVNQPQHF. CDR3 sequence (DNA): TGCAGCGTAACTACAGGGGTTAATCAGCCCCAGCATTTT.